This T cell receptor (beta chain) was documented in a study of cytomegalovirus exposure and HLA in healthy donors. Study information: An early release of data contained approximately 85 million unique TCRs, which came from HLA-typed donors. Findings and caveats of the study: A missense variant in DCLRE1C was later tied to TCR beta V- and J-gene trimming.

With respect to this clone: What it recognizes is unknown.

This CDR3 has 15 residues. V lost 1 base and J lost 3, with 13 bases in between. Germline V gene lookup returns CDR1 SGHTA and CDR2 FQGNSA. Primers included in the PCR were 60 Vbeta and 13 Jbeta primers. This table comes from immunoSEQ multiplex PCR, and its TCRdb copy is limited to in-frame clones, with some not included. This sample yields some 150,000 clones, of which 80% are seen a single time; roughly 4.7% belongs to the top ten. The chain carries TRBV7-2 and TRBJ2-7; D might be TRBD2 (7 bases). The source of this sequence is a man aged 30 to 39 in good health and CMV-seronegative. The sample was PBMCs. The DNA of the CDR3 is TGTGCCAGCAGCTTAGGGGGGGGCGGGAGCTACGAGCAGTACTTC. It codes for CASSLGGGGSYEQYF.